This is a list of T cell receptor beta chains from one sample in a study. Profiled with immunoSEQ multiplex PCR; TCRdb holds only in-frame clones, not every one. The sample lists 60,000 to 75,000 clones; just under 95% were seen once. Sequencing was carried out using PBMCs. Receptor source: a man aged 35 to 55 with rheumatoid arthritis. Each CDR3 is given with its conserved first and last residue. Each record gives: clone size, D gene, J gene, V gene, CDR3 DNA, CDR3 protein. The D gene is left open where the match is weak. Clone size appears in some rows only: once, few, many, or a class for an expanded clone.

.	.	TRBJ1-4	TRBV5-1	TGCGCCAGCAGCACGGCCACAGGCGGGGAGGGAAAACTGTTTTTT	CASSTATGGEGKLFF
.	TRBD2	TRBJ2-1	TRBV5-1	TGCGCCAGCAGCGGTCTAGCGGGAGCCCTCGGGGATGAGCAGTTCTTC	CASSGLAGALGDEQFF
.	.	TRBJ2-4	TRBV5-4	TGTGCCAGCAGCGTGGACAAGGCCATTCAGTACTTC	CASSVDKAIQYF
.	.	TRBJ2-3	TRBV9	TGTGCCAGCAGCGTAAGGCCCGAGGGCACCAATACGCAGTATTTT	CASSVRPEGTNTQYF
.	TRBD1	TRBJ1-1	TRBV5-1	TGCGCCAGCAGCTACGGACAGGGGTTGAACACTGAAGCTTTCTTT	CASSYGQGLNTEAFF
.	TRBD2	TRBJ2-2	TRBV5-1	TGCGCCAGCAGCTTAAGCCGCGGGGGATACACCGGGGAGCTGTTTTTT	CASSLSRGGYTGELFF
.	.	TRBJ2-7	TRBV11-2	TGTGCCAGCAGCCCCCTCATTTCAGGCGTCTACGAGCAGTACTTC	CASSPLISGVYEQYF
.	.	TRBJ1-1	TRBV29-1	TGCAGCGTTGAGCCGGTGAACACTGAAGCTTTCTTT	CSVEPVNTEAFF
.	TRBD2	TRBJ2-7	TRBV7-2	TGTGCCAGCAGTCGAGAGCCTAGCGGATACGAGCAGTACTTC	CASSREPSGYEQYF
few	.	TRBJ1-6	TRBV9	TGTGCCAGCAGCGTAAAGGGAGCAAATTCACCCCTCCACTTT	CASSVKGANSPLHF
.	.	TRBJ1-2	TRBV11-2	TGTGCCAGCAGCTCAACCCGACAGGATAACTATGGCTACACCTTC	CASSSTRQDNYGYTF
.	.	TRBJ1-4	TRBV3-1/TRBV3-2	TGTGCCAGCAGCCTACCGGGGGCAAAACTGTTTTTT	CASSLPGAKLFF
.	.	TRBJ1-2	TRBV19	TGTGCCAGTAGTGTGGACAGTCTCTATGGCTACACCTTC	CASSVDSLYGYTF
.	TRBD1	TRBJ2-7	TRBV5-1	TGCGCCAGCAGCTCAAGAGACAGGGGGGACTACGAGCAGTACTTC	CASSSRDRGDYEQYF
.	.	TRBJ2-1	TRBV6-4	TGTGCCAGCGGGGAGGGGGGTGGCTCCTACAATGAGCAGTTCTTC	CASGEGGGSYNEQFF
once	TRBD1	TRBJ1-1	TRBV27	TGTGCCAGCAGACTACTGAAGGGACAGGGGGCAGGGGACACTGAAGCTTTCTTT	CASRLLKGQGAGDTEAFF
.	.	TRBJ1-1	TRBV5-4	TGTGCCAGCAGCTTGGCCAGGTCGTCCCTAATGAACACTGAAGCTTTCTTT	CASSLARSSLMNTEAFF
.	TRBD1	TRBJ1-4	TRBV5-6	TGTGCCAGCAGCTTGCGACAGGGGGCGAGAGGACTGTTTTTT	CASSLRQGARGLFF
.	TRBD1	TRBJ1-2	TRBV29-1	TGCAGCGTCGGAGACAGGGAGCGGGGCTACACCTTC	CSVGDRERGYTF
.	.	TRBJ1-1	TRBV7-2	TGTGCCAGCAGCTTAGTGCTAGGCGGATTCACTGAAGCTTTCTTT	CASSLVLGGFTEAFF
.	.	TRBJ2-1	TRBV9	TGTGCCAGCAGCGTAGTTGGAAACTCCTACAATGAGCAGTTCTTC	CASSVVGNSYNEQFF
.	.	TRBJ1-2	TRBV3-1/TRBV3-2	TGTGCCAGCAGCCTAGGAACCTTTACCTATGGCTACACCTTC	CASSLGTFTYGYTF
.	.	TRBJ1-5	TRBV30	TGTGCCTCACGACAGAACCCCGGGCAGCCCCAGCATTTT	CASRQNPGQPQHF
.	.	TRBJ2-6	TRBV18	TGTGCCAGCTCACCACCGGCAGGTCCCTCGCGGGGGGCCAACGTCCTGACTTTC	CASSPPAGPSRGANVLTF
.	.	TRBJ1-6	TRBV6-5	TGTGCCAGCAGTACCCGGGGCAGACGGAATTCACCCCTCCACTTT	CASSTRGRRNSPLHF
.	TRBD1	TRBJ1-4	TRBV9	TGTGCCAGCAGCGCTCAGACAGGGGCTGAAAAACTGTTTTTT	CASSAQTGAEKLFF
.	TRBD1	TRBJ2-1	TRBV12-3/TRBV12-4	TGTGCCAGCAGTTTATGGGGACAGGAGTTCTTC	CASSLWGQEFF
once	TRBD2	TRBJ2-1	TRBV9	TGTGCCAGCAGCTGGTTTGAGCGGGAACCCAATGAGCAGTTCTTC	CASSWFEREPNEQFF
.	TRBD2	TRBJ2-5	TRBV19	TGTGCCAGTAGTCGAAGCGGGAGGAAGTCCCCGGAGACCCAGTACTTC	CASSRSGRKSPETQYF
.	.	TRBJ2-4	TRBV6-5	TGTGCCAGCAGTTACGTTTCCGGGGCTCCCAAAAACATTCAGTACTTC	CASSYVSGAPKNIQYF
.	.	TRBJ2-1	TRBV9	TGTGCCAGCAGCGCTCCCTGGACCGGCCCGGGCAATGAGCAGTTCTTC	CASSAPWTGPGNEQFF
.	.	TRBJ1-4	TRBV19	TGTGCCAGTAGTGGTAGAACTAATGAAAAACTGTTTTTT	CASSGRTNEKLFF
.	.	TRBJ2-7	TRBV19	TGTGCCAGTAGTATAAGCGCGTACTACGAGCAGTACTTC	CASSISAYYEQYF
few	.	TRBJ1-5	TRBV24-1	TGTGCCACCAGCCCTAAGGCCTACAATCAGCCCCAGCATTTT	CATSPKAYNQPQHF
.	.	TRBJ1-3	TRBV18	TGTGCCAGCTCACTATACGGAGACTCTGGAAACACCATATATTTT	CASSLYGDSGNTIYF
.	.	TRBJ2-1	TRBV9	TGTGCCAGCAGCGTAGACTTCCGACAGGAACCAAACAATGAGCAGTTCTTC	CASSVDFRQEPNNEQFF
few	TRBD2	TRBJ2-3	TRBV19	TGTGCCAGTAGTATTACGGCGGGGGGGCGGTCAGATACGCAGTATTTT	CASSITAGGRSDTQYF
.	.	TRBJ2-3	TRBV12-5	TGTGCTAGTGGTTTGACTTCCGACAGAGAAAGCACAGATACGCAGTATTTT	CASGLTSDRESTDTQYF
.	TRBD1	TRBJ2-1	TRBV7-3	TGTGCCAGCAGCTCCCGGGACAGGGGAGATGAGCAGTTCTTC	CASSSRDRGDEQFF
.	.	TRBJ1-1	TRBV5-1	TGCGCCAGCAGCTCACAATCCGACAGGTTTTACACTGAAGCTTTCTTT	CASSSQSDRFYTEAFF
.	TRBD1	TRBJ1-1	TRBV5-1	TGCGCCAGCAGTCTGGTCGGGACAGCTGAAGCTTTCTTT	CASSLVGTAEAFF
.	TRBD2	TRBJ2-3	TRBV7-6	TGTGCCAGCAGCTTAGTGGGAGGGGCAGATACGCAGTATTTT	CASSLVGGADTQYF
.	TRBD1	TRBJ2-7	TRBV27	TGTGCCAGCAGCCGACAGGGGAGAATCTACGAGCAGTACTTC	CASSRQGRIYEQYF
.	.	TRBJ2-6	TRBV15	TGTGCCACCAGCAGAGATAAGGGCCATCTCTCTGGGGCCAACGTCCTGACTTTC	CATSRDKGHLSGANVLTF
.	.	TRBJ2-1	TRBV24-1	TGTGCCACCAGTGAACCCCTTTACAATGAGCAGTTCTTC	CATSEPLYNEQFF
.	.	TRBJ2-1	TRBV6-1	TGTGCCAGCAGTGACCGAGATTACGGTGAGCAGTTCTTC	CASSDRDYGEQFF